This TCR beta chain comes out of a study of control samples from healthy donors and cancer patients. Profiled with immunoSEQ multiplex PCR; TCRdb holds only in-frame clones, not every one. This table holds about 100,000 clones, roughly 87% found once. The sample taken for sequencing was blood. The source of this sequence is a woman in her 50s in good health.

In DNA form, the CDR3 reads TGTGCCAGCAGGCCACGGGTCGGAATGACCGGGGAGCTGTTTTTT. It codes for CASRPRVGMTGELFF. V is TRBV6-5 and J is TRBJ2-2, with unresolved D. V was pared by 6 bases and J by 5 bases, with 16 bases between. Germline V gene sequence: CDR1 MNHEY, CDR2 SVGAGI. The CDR3 extends over 15 amino acids.